One and the same sample provided the 6 T cell receptor beta chains below, sequenced in a study of naive and memory T cell subsets. Ligated cDNA underwent four rounds of PCR with nested alpha and beta constant region primers and SP2. A single record per CDR3 protein comes from TCRdb applying MiXCR to the 5' RACE reads. The table lists 55,000 to 65,000 distinct CDR3 sequences, roughly 8.1% of them singletons. TCR cDNA received a 3' ligated oligonucleotide that carried a UMI. The receptor set was obtained from a female donor in good health.

The gene calls are TRBV30 and TRBJ1-3, with a tentative D call TRBD1 (6 bases). Trimming pared 3 bases from V and 0 bases from J, leaving 9 bases between. CDR1 and CDR2 (germline): GTSNPN, SVGIG (reference sequence). The CDR3 is 14 residues long. Written as DNA, the CDR3 is TGTGCCTGGAGAAGGACAGTCTCTGGAAACACCATATATTTT. The encoded protein is CAWRRTVSGNTIYF.

Comment on this clonotype: No conserved phenylalanine or tryptophan ends this CDR3, so it is likely a read error. The V call is TRBV12-3 or TRBV12-4, the J call TRBJ2-2, with TRBD1 matching 9 bases. V was clipped by 3 bases and J by 4 bases; unmatched bases: 3. The CDR3 sequence is 15 residues long. CDR3: CASSFETGGTGELFL. The CDR3 nucleotides are TGTGCCAGCAGTTTTGAGACAGGGGGCACCGGGGAGCTGTTTCTT.

This chain connects TRBV7-2 to TRBJ2-1; TRBD1 agrees at 7 bases. V lost 1 base to trimming and J lost 7 bases; unmatched junction nucleotides: 7. In germline, CDR1 is SGHTA, CDR2 FQGNSA. The CDR3 extends over 15 amino acids. The DNA of the CDR3 is TGTGCCAGCAGCTTAGTGGGGGACAGTTGGAATGAGCAGTTCTTC. Translating gives CASSLVGDSWNEQFF.

The CDR3 sequence: CAWSYPGQVYEQYF. Here the CDR3 DNA reads TGTGCCTGGAGTTACCCGGGACAGGTCTACGAGCAGTACTTC. The chain uses TRBV30 and TRBJ2-7; 8 bases align to TRBD1. J gave up 3 bases and V 2 bases, and 6 bases lay outside the gene matches. The length of the CDR3 is 14 residues. The V gene's germline CDR1 is GTSNPN and CDR2 SVGIG (reference sequence).

This clonotype was counted a few times. The chain uses TRBV30 and TRBJ2-7; no reliable D call. Germline V gives CDR1 GTSNPN, CDR2 SVGIG (reference sequence). The V end lost 0 bases, the J end lost 1 base, and 4 bases lay between the germline ends. The CDR3 is 12 amino acids. In nucleotides, the CDR3 is TGTGCCTGGAGTGTACGATCCTACGAGCAGTACTTC. Its protein is CAWSVRSYEQYF.

This clonotype was picked up many times. The rearrangement uses TRBV29-1 and TRBJ2-7; D unclear. Germline CDR1 is SQVTM and CDR2 is ANQGSEA. V lost 3 bases and J 2 bases, leaving 11 bases between the germline ends. The CDR3 spans 13 residues. As DNA, the CDR3 is TGCAGCGTTGACGGGCCTCAGCCCTACGAGCAGTACTTC. It encodes CSVDGPQPYEQYF.